A single sample gave rise to the 10 T cell receptor beta chains below, sequenced in a study of blood T cell repertoires in COVID-19 (dated by TCRdb to about 2020). Library generation was performed with the immunoSEQ multiplex PCR assay. TCRdb stores this immuneACCESS table with in-frame sequences only. Part of the clones is absent; in the studies checked, under half of the shortfall reflects unresolved V genes, and no reason is known for the rest. This sample lists over 45,000 clones; around 83% were detected once. In total, the top ten clones hold roughly 2% of the sample. The sample consisted of peripheral blood. Every receptor here comes from an older woman with acute or convalescent COVID-19.

This clone was seen a handful of times. The chain joins TRBV6-5 to TRBJ1-3, with a possible D match to TRBD1 (6 bases). The germline V gene encodes CDR1 MNHEY and CDR2 SVGAGI. The CDR3 runs to 13 residues. The V and J ends lost 2 bases and 6 bases respectively, with 8 bases between them. CDR3 DNA sequence: TGTGCCAGCAGTTACGTGGGGGCAAACACCATATATTTT. Protein: CASSYVGANTIYF.

The chain recombines TRBV3-1 (or the pseudogene TRBV3-2) with TRBJ2-7, with a possible D match to TRBD2 (6 bases). V was cut by 1 base and J by 3 bases, with 10 bases left in between. The CDR3 loop spans 14 amino acids. Germline V gene lookup returns CDR1 LGHDT and CDR2 YNNKEL (reference sequence). Written as DNA, the CDR3 is TGTGCCAGCAGCCAAGGGCCGGGGGACTACGAGCAGTACTTC. Translating gives CASSQGPGDYEQYF.

This chain connects TRBV19 to TRBJ1-3; D is uncertain. The germline CDR1 and CDR2 sequences are LNHDA and SQIVND (reference sequence). With 5 bases removed from V and 2 bases from J, the gap between germline ends came to 10 bases. This CDR3 contains 14 residues. This chain's CDR3 is CASSGTGTGNTIYF. The CDR3 DNA reads as TGTGCCAGTAGTGGCACGGGAACTGGAAACACCATATATTTT.

This chain joins TRBV3-1 (or the pseudogene TRBV3-2) and TRBJ1-2; 7 bases fit TRBD1. This CDR3 comprises 15 residues. With 3 bases clipped from V and 8 bases from J, the junction kept 12 bases outside the gene matches. The germline gives CDR1 LGHDT, CDR2 YNNKEL (reference sequence). The CDR3 coding sequence is TGTGCCAGCAGCCACCGGGGACAGAGTATACACGGCTACACCTTC. It specifies CASSHRGQSIHGYTF.

This clone showed up just once. The rearrangement joins TRBV5-1 to TRBJ2-2; TRBD1 might be the D (5 bases). The CDR3 has 16 residues. Trimming left V 0 bases short and J 2 bases short, with 11 bases between. Germline V CDR1 and CDR2: SGHRS, YFSETQ. The CDR3 sequence is CASSLDGRVNTGELFF. The CDR3 region has the DNA TGCGCCAGCAGCTTGGACGGCAGGGTAAACACCGGGGAGCTGTTTTTT.

As for this clone: Relative to the germline gene, one junction end is altered; a read error may explain this. V is TRBV6-1 and J is TRBJ1-5, with 7 bases matching TRBD1. The germline gives CDR1 MNHNS, CDR2 SASEGT. This CDR3 contains 14 residues. CDR3 DNA sequence: TGTGCCAGCAGGGAAGACAGGGGCAATCAGCCCCAGCATTTT. Translating gives CASREDRGNQPQHF.

This chain connects TRBV10-2 to TRBJ2-3; the match to TRBD1 covers 7 bases. V shed 4 bases, J shed 4 bases, and the junction held 2 bases outside the gene matches. This CDR3 region has 13 residues. The V gene's germline CDR1 is WSHSY and CDR2 SAAADI. The chain's CDR3 is CASSVQGADTQYF. The CDR3 region has the DNA TGCGCCAGCAGTGTCCAGGGGGCAGATACGCAGTATTTT.

The gene calls are TRBV10-3 and TRBJ2-2; 8 nucleotides align to TRBD1. This CDR3 has 15 amino acids. Trimming took 3 bases from V and 6 from J; bases not matched to a gene: 6. CDR1 is ENHRY, CDR2 SYGVKD, per germline. The CDR3, as DNA: TGTGCCATCAGTGAAGGCAGGGGGCGCCCCGGGGAGCTGTTTTTT. Translation: CAISEGRGRPGELFF.

The rearrangement joins TRBV5-1 to TRBJ2-3; 7 bases line up with TRBD2. The CDR3 is 14 residues long. V lost 8 bases to trimming and J lost 0 bases; unmatched junction nucleotides: 6. CDR1 is SGHRS and CDR2 is YFSETQ in the germline V gene. CDR3 bases: TGCGCCAGTCGAGCGGGGCCCAGCACAGATACGCAGTATTTT. This encodes CASRAGPSTDTQYF.

The chain combines TRBV2 with TRBJ2-7, with TRBD1 identical over 8 bases. The CDR3 consists of 14 residues. V was clipped by 9 bases and J by 0 bases; unmatched bases: 7. The germline V gene encodes CDR1 SNHLY and CDR2 FYNNEI. DNA for the CDR3: TGTGCCAGTAGACAGGGGTGGAGCTCCTACGAGCAGTACTTC. It yields the protein CASRQGWSSYEQYF.